This T cell receptor (beta chain) was obtained from a study of OX40 agonist ivuxolimab in advanced cancers. About the study: Partial responses, seen in three patients, involved one hepatocellular carcinoma and two cutaneous melanomas.

For this clone: Its specificity is not known.

The CDR3 runs to 11 residues. From germline, CDR1 is SNHLY and CDR2 FYNNEI. V shed 8 bases and J shed 2 bases, with 6 bases lying between them. Study-wide results and limits: Among the lowest peripheral clonal expansion occurred in 0.1-3.0 mg/kg partial responders. In the expanded peripheral T cells, antigen specificity was never determined. Certain nonresponding patients likewise had low normalized T-cell clonal expansion.

TCRdb keeps only in-frame clones here, not all; method: immunoSEQ multiplex PCR. The sample yields 60,000 to 70,000 clones, around nine tenths seen once. The gene calls are TRBV2 and TRBJ2-5; tentatively, D is TRBD2 (6 bases). The origin of this receptor is an adult with an advanced solid tumor such as melanoma, head and neck, liver or kidney cancer. This sample comprised CD4+ or CD8+ T cells sorted from blood, obtained in a trial of the OX40 agonist ivuxolimab. The CDR3 here is CASREQETQYF. The DNA for the CDR3 is TGTGCCAGCCGGGAGCAAGAGACCCAGTACTTC.